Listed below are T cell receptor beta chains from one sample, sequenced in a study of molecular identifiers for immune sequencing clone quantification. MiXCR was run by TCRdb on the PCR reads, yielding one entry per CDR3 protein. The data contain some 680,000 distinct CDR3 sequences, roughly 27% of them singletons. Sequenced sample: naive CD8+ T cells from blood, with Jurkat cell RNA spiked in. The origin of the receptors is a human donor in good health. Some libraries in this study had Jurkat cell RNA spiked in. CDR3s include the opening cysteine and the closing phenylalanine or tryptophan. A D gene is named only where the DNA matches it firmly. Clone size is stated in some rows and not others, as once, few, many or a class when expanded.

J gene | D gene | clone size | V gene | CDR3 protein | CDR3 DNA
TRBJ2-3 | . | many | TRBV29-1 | CSVDLPGVPTDTQYF | TGCAGCGTTGATTTGCCAGGGGTCCCCACAGATACGCAGTATTTT
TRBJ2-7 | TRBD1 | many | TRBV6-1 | CASSAGQGLENEQYF | TGTGCCAGCAGTGCGGGACAGGGTTTGGAGAACGAGCAGTACTTC
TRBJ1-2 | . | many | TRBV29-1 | CSVARGSGYTF | TGCAGCGTTGCACGGGGCTCTGGCTACACCTTC
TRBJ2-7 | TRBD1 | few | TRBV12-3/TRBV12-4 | CASSLSGDRASYEQYF | TGTGCCAGCAGTTTAAGTGGGGACAGGGCCTCCTACGAGCAGTACTTC
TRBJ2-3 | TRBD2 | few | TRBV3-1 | CASSQYWGSGSTDTQYF | TGTGCCAGCAGCCAGTATTGGGGTAGCGGGAGCACAGATACGCAGTATTTT
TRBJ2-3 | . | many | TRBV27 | CASSLSKRSSTDTQYF | TGTGCCAGCAGTTTATCAAAGCGGTCTAGCACAGATACGCAGTATTTT
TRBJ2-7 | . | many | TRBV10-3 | CAISGVISEGEQYF | TGTGCCATCAGTGGAGTTATTTCGGAGGGCGAGCAGTACTTC
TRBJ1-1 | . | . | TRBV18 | CASSPANRNNEAFF | TGTGCCAGCTCACCAGCGAACAGAAACAATGAAGCTTTCTTT
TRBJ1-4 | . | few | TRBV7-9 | CASSLDSGFALNEKLFF | TGTGCCAGCAGCTTAGACTCAGGGTTCGCCCTTAATGAAAAACTGTTTTTT
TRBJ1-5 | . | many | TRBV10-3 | CAISVHPGNQPQHF | TGTGCCATCAGTGTGCACCCAGGAAATCAGCCCCAGCATTTT
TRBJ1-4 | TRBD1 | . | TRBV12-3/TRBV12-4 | CASGTDRDVTNEKLFF | TGTGCCAGCGGAACGGACAGGGATGTGACTAATGAAAAACTGTTTTTT
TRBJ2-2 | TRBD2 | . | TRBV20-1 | CSARDSGRTLTGELFF | TGCAGTGCTAGAGATAGCGGGAGGACCCTCACCGGGGAGCTGTTTTTT
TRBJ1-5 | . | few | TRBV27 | CASRIGGGNQPQHF | TGTGCCAGCAGGATAGGAGGGGGCAATCAGCCCCAGCATTTT
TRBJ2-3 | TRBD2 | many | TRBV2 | CASSPWTSGVGTDTQYF | TGTGCCAGCAGCCCTTGGACTAGCGGGGTGGGCACAGATACGCAGTATTTT
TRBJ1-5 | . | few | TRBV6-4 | CASSARGGTNQPQHF | TGTGCCAGCAGTGCCCGGGGCGGCACTAATCAGCCCCAGCATTTT
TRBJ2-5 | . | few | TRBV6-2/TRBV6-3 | CASSYGSRWPETQYF | TGTGCCAGCAGTTACGGGTCTAGATGGCCGGAGACCCAGTACTTC
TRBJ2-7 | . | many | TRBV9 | CASSVTGMGGEQYF | TGTGCCAGCAGCGTAACAGGGATGGGAGGCGAGCAGTACTTC